A single sample gave rise to the 18 T cell receptor beta chains below, sequenced in a study of radiotherapy plus CTLA-4 blockade in lung cancer. Sequenced by immunoSEQ multiplex PCR; TCRdb stores in-frame clones only, minus some. The table shows tens of thousands of clones, with 70% to 85% occurring only once. This sample comprised peripheral blood, obtained from a patient treated with radiotherapy plus ipilimumab. These receptors all stem from a human donor with non-small cell lung cancer who had a partial response to radiotherapy plus ipilimumab.

Many counts were recorded for this clone. The V call is TRBV19, the J call TRBJ2-7; D is uncertain. CDR3 length: 14 residues. V dropped 3 bases and J dropped 1 base, with 10 bases sitting between them. Germline values: CDR1 LNHDA, CDR2 SQIVND (reference sequence). The CDR3 here is CASSMYGHSYEQYF. The CDR3 DNA reads as TGTGCCAGTAGTATGTACGGTCATTCCTACGAGCAGTACTTC.

The CDR3 region has the DNA TGTGCCAGCAGCTTAGGAGAGGGGGAACTAGCGCGGGAGACCCAGTACTTC. It translates to CASSLGEGELARETQYF. The chain uses TRBV7-7 and TRBJ2-5; maybe TRBD2 (7 bases). This CDR3 comprises 17 residues. CDR1 SSHAT and CDR2 FNYEAQ come from the germline V gene (reference sequence). V was trimmed by 1 base and J by 5 bases, leaving 20 bases between them.

The chain combines TRBV5-1 with TRBJ1-2; weak D call: TRBD1 (5 bases). Trimming removed 5 bases from V and 4 bases from J, with 9 bases in between. Germline-derived CDR1 and CDR2 are SGHRS and YFSETQ. This CDR3 comprises 12 residues. CDR3 coding DNA: TGCGCCAGCAGAATAGACAGCTATGGCTACACCTTC. Protein: CASRIDSYGYTF.

The chain uses TRBV5-4 and TRBJ2-1, with 9 bases that match TRBD1. V trimming: 3 bases; J trimming: 5 bases; junction bases outside the gene matches: 6. The CDR3 contains 15 residues. Per germline, CDR1 SGHNT and CDR2 YYREEE (reference sequence). CDR3 bases: TGTGCCAGCAGCTCCCGGGACAGGGTTAACAATGAGCAGTTCTTC. The encoded protein is CASSSRDRVNNEQFF.

The CDR3 reads CASSLIYRGTEAFF. The CDR3, as DNA: TGTGCCAGCAGTTTAATTTACAGGGGCACTGAAGCTTTCTTT. The V call is TRBV28, the J call TRBJ1-1; 7 bases are shared with TRBD1. Trimming at V came to 2 bases and at J to 4 bases, leaving 4 bases not matched to a gene. Germline V gene lookup returns CDR1 MDHEN and CDR2 SYDVKM. The CDR3 is made up of 14 amino acids.

The chain uses TRBV19 and TRBJ2-6; 11 nucleotides agree with TRBD1. This CDR3 has 15 residues. Germline V gene data show CDR1 as LNHDA and CDR2 as SQIVND (reference sequence). Trimming took 10 bases from V and 4 from J; bases not matched to a gene: 6. The CDR3 nucleotides read TGTGCCACAGGACAGGGGGCAACAGGGGCCAACGTCCTGACTTTC. Protein: CATGQGATGANVLTF.

The chain is built from TRBV6-4 and TRBJ1-1; TRBD1 matches at 8 bases. Germline CDR1 reads MRHNA; CDR2 reads SNTAGT. Unmatched junction bases numbered 16, after V lost 7 bases and J lost 9 bases. The CDR3 has 15 amino acids. CDR3 sequence reads: CASTYPGQAPPQAFF. In DNA form, the CDR3 reads TGTGCCAGCACTTACCCGGGACAGGCTCCCCCCCAAGCTTTCTTT.

This sequence joins TRBV18 and TRBJ1-1; 10 positions match TRBD1. Germline CDR1 is KGHSH and CDR2 is LQKENI. The junction had 4 bases not matched to a gene; V was cut back by 3 bases and J by 6 bases. This CDR3 is 14 amino acids long. CDR3 DNA sequence: TGTGCCAGCTCACCGACAGGGGGCATGGCTGAAGCTTTCTTT. Translating gives CASSPTGGMAEAFF.

V gene TRBV5-1 combines with J gene TRBJ2-2, with TRBD1 identical over 8 bases. Trimming took 4 bases from V and 0 from J; bases not matched to a gene: 5. Germline CDR1 SGHRS, CDR2 YFSETQ. CDR3 length: 16 residues. In DNA form, the CDR3 reads TGCGCCAGCAGCGGGGGACAGGCGTCGAACACCGGGGAGCTGTTTTTT. This codes for CASSGGQASNTGELFF. Full variable domain (rest looked up from reference TRBV5-1 and TRBJ2-2): KAGVTQTPRYLIKTRGQQVTLSCSPISGHRSVSWYQQTPGQGLQFLFEYFSETQRNKGNFPGRFSGRQFSNSRSEMNVSTLELGDSALYLCASSGGQASNTGELFFGEGSRLTVL.

Concerning this clone itself: This specimen includes other DNA sequences encoding the same CDR3. V and J are TRBV6-5 and TRBJ2-3; 10 nucleotides match TRBD1. The germline CDR1 and CDR2 sequences are MNHEY and SVGAGI. The V gene end was trimmed by 6 bases and the J gene end by 3 bases; junction bases not matched to a gene: 3. The CDR3 is 14 amino acids. CDR3 sequence (DNA): TGTGCCAGCAGGGGGACAGGGGAGACAGATACGCAGTATTTT. Translating gives CASRGTGETDTQYF.

The CDR3 sequence: CASSLVGALGSGNTIYF. In DNA, the CDR3 is TGTGCCAGCAGCTTAGTTGGGGCTTTGGGCTCCGGAAACACCATATATTTT. The chain couples TRBV11-2 to TRBJ1-3; a possible D gene is TRBD1 (5 bases). In germline, CDR1 is SGHAT, CDR2 FQNNGV. V dropped 1 base and J dropped 4 bases, with 17 bases sitting between them. This CDR3 has 17 residues.

This clone was recorded only once. The chain has TRBV10-1 and TRBJ2-5; D call uncertain. The J call may be incorrect, as the DNA end agrees better with TRBJ2-7. The germline V gene encodes CDR1 WNHNN and CDR2 SYGVQD (reference sequence). The CDR3 contains 11 residues. CDR3 DNA: TGCGCCAGCAGTGATATTTACGAGCAGTACTTC. Translation: CASSDIYEQYF.

The rearrangement uses TRBV11-3 and TRBJ2-1; 11 bases are a match to TRBD2. V lost 6 bases to trimming and J lost 9 bases; unmatched junction nucleotides: 16. The CDR3 is 17 amino acids. CDR1 is SGHNT and CDR2 is YENEEA in the germline V gene. The CDR3: CASSFATISGGAGEQFF. The CDR3 bases are TGTGCCAGCAGTTTTGCAACAATTAGCGGGGGGGCCGGTGAGCAGTTCTTC.

This sequence joins TRBV2 and TRBJ1-1; D unresolved. Germline V gene data show CDR1 as SNHLY and CDR2 as FYNNEI. The CDR3 contains 12 residues. V gave up 8 bases and J gave up 5 bases, with 12 bases separating them. CDR3 region: CASEVGGTEAFF. CDR3 nucleotides: TGTGCCAGCGAAGTGGGAGGGACTGAAGCTTTCTTT.

This chain links TRBV7-3 with TRBJ2-1; the match to TRBD2 covers 9 bases. Unmatched junction bases numbered 9, after V lost 6 bases and J lost 6 bases. This CDR3 comprises 15 residues. Germline CDR1 and CDR2: SGHTA and FQGTGA. CDR3 DNA sequence: TGTGCCAGCAGTTCCCCGGGACTAGCAATCAATGAGCAGTTCTTC. This translates into CASSSPGLAINEQFF.

This chain uses TRBV27 with TRBJ2-3; TRBD2 agrees at 11 bases. Germline trimming cut 5 bases from V and 2 bases from J; bases unmatched to any gene: 6. The CDR3 is 16 residues long. Looked up from germline, CDR1 is MNHEY and CDR2 is SMNVEV (reference sequence). The chain's CDR3 is CASSSYSGGDTDTQYF. In nucleotides, the CDR3 is TGTGCCAGCAGTAGCTATAGCGGGGGGGACACAGATACGCAGTATTTT.

This clone was counted a single time. This sequence joins TRBV7-3 and TRBJ2-3; the match to TRBD2 covers 9 bases. This CDR3 contains 15 residues. The germline V gene has CDR1 SGHTA and CDR2 FQGTGA. V was clipped by 5 bases and J by 2 bases; unmatched bases: 5. CDR3 loop: CASSAGLASTDTQYF. CDR3 DNA sequence: TGTGCCAGCAGCGCGGGACTAGCTTCCACAGATACGCAGTATTTT.

V gene TRBV28 combines with J gene TRBJ2-3; the match to TRBD2 covers 10 bases. This CDR3 has 16 amino acids. V lost 7 bases and J lost 0; bases outside the gene matches: 7. CDR1 MDHEN and CDR2 SYDVKM come from the germline V gene. This CDR3 reads CASNRLAGLSTDTQYF. Written as DNA, the CDR3 is TGTGCCAGCAACAGACTAGCGGGCCTTAGCACAGATACGCAGTATTTT.